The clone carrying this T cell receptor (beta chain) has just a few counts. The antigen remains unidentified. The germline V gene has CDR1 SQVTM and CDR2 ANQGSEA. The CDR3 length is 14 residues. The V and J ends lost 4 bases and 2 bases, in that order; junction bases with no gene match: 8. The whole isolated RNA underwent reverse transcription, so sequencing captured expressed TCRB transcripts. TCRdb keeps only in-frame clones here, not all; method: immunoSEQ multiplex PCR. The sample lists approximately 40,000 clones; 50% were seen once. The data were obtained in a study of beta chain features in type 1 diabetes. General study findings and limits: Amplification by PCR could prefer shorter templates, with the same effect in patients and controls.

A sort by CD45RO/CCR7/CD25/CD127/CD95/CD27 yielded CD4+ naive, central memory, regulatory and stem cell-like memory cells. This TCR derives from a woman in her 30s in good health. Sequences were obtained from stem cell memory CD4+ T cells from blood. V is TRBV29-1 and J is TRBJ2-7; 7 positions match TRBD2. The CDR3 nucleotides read TGCAGCGTTGTGGTTAGCGGGCCCCCCTACGAGCAGTACTTC. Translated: CSVVVSGPPYEQYF.